This T cell receptor beta chain is drawn from a study of blood T cells in healthy people across ages. General observations from the study: A roughly linear fall in TCR beta diversity per million T cells was seen with increasing age. The diversity estimates, figures obtained from one million T cells, were considered underestimates.

Sample-barcoded 5' priming and a J-beta primer mix drove a second PCR of roughly 6 to 12 cycles. TCRdb independently ran MiXCR on the 5' RACE reads; one entry per CDR3 protein. The sample holds around 970,000 distinct CDR3 sequences, roughly 51% seen once. Comment on this clonotype: As yet, its antigen is unknown.

This CDR3 contains 16 residues. J gave up 2 bases and V 6 bases, and 8 bases lay outside the gene matches. This receptor was taken from a woman between 55 and 75 years old in good health. The rearrangement uses TRBV12-3 or TRBV12-4 and TRBJ2-3, with 10 bases that match TRBD1. The sample taken for sequencing was blood. The DNA for the CDR3 is TGTGCCAGCAGGTCCGGGACAGGGGCTATCACAGATACGCAGTATTTT. Protein: CASRSGTGAITDTQYF.